A selection of T cell receptor beta chains follows, all from one sample in a study of blood T cell repertoires in COVID-19. Sequencing used immunoSEQ multiplex PCR; TCRdb keeps in-frame clones, though not all of them. The sample consists of a few hundred thousand clones, more than 70% of them appearing once. The specimen sequenced was peripheral blood. Receptors were obtained from a woman in her forties or fifties with acute or convalescent COVID-19. Both conserved end residues are part of each CDR3.

v_gene	j_gene	CDR3aa
TRBV11-1	TRBJ2-2	CASSPTGTGGAGELFF
TRBV7-3	TRBJ1-1	CASSTGNSNTEAFF
TRBV6-5	TRBJ1-1	CASSYSKGAGNTEAFF
TRBV4-1	TRBJ1-2	CASSQVGTNYGYTF
TRBV21-1	TRBJ1-5	CASSKENRGQWRHSNQPQHF
TRBV27	TRBJ2-7	CASSQSRGAYEQYF
TRBV7-2	TRBJ2-2	CASSPIDAGELFF
TRBV3-1/TRBV3-2	TRBJ1-4	CASSQRQGRDEKLFF
TRBV28	TRBJ2-7	CASSPGGGGASSYEQYF
TRBV18	TRBJ2-1	CASSPRSLAGGQFF
TRBV7-9	TRBJ2-1	CASSLGLAGLNEQFF
TRBV2	TRBJ2-1	CASHALLAGAHNEQFF
TRBV9	TRBJ1-2	CASSVDSTGNYGYTF
TRBV9	TRBJ2-3	CASSARKRGADTQYF
TRBV20-1	TRBJ1-1	CSASPIPGKDEAFF
TRBV28	TRBJ2-1	CASSPFPGSYNEQFF
TRBV27	TRBJ1-1	CASKRPTGSETEAFF
TRBV29-1	TRBJ2-7	CSVARGLAGYEQYF
TRBV7-9	TRBJ1-1	CASSPPVGQGGTEAFF
TRBV3-1/TRBV3-2	TRBJ2-3	CASTPRGLTDTQYF
TRBV19	TRBJ2-1	CASSKLPGTSGGDEQFF
TRBV2	TRBJ2-1	CASSEREGRINEQFF
TRBV27	TRBJ2-1	CASSLLRTSGGNEQFF
TRBV19	TRBJ2-3	CASSNWGGPDTQYF